Presented here are 5 T cell receptor beta chains from one specimen sequenced in a study of control samples from healthy donors and cancer patients. Clones were read by immunoSEQ multiplex PCR, and TCRdb kept only the in-frame ones, dropping some. The sample lists over 50,000 clones, around 90% seen once, with approximately 3.8% in the top ten. Sequencing was done on a sample of blood. The receptors shown here come from a man aged 45-65 years in good health.

V is TRBV7-8 and J is TRBJ2-7; TRBD1 aligns across 8 bases. This CDR3 comprises 16 residues. The V segment lost 5 bases and the J segment 4 bases; nucleotides outside the gene matches: 13. CDR1 and CDR2 from the germline V gene are SGHVS and FQNEAQ. DNA for the CDR3: TGTGCCAGCAGCCCCCACCCGACAGGGGACGGTTACGAGCAGTACTTC. Amino acids: CASSPHPTGDGYEQYF.

The V call is TRBV3-1 (or the pseudogene TRBV3-2), the J call TRBJ1-5, with a possible D match to TRBD1 (6 bases). The CDR3 is made up of 15 amino acids. Per the germline V gene, CDR1 is LGHDT and CDR2 is YNNKEL (reference sequence). V was cut by 1 base and J by 4 bases, with 11 bases left in between. The CDR3 sequence: CASSQGGRGNQPQHF. For the CDR3, the DNA is TGTGCCAGCAGCCAAGGAGGCAGGGGAAATCAGCCCCAGCATTTT.

This clone occurred once. This sequence joins TRBV19 and TRBJ1-1; perhaps TRBD1 as D (6 bases). CDR3 length: 15 amino acids. Between the trimmed V and J ends, which lost 6 bases and 2 bases, there was a span of 16 bases. The V gene's germline CDR1 is LNHDA and CDR2 SQIVND (reference sequence). As DNA, the CDR3 is TGTGCCAGTAGGGAGACAGGAGATATAAACACTGAAGCTTTCTTT. Residues: CASRETGDINTEAFF.

The J gene is TRBJ2-1, the V gene TRBV10-3, with 11 bases fitting TRBD2. The CDR3 loop spans 15 amino acids. Germline values: CDR1 ENHRY, CDR2 SYGVKD. V lost 3 bases, J lost 5 bases, and 3 bases stayed unmatched. The CDR3 coding sequence is TGTGCCATCAGTGAAGGGACTAGCGGCCACAATGAGCAGTTCTTC. Translated: CAISEGTSGHNEQFF.

This clone was found once. The V gene is TRBV29-1, the J gene TRBJ2-1; 16 bases match TRBD2. Trimming at V came to 5 bases and at J to 8 bases, leaving 9 bases not matched to a gene. Germline-derived CDR1 and CDR2 are SQVTM and ANQGSEA. The CDR3 runs 16 residues. CDR3 DNA: TGCAGCGTTACTACCGGGACTAGCGGGAGGGCTCATGAGCAGTTCTTC. Its protein product is CSVTTGTSGRAHEQFF.